A selection of T cell receptor beta chains follows, all from one sample in a study of shared clonotypes between healthy human individuals. Method: immunoSEQ multiplex PCR; TCRdb's copy keeps in-frame clones and lacks some. The table has around 2,000,000 clones, 85% to 95% seen once. The sequenced material came from naive CD8+ T cells sorted from blood. These receptor sequences come from a man aged 18 to 29 in good health. The CDR3 runs from the conserved cysteine through the conserved F or W. Each record gives: CDR3 length, V gene, D gene, clone size, J gene, CDR3 protein, CDR3 DNA. A D gene is named only where the DNA matches it firmly. Clone size is given for some rows only: seen once, a few or many times, or a class if the clone is expanded.

>14|TRBV6-6|TRBD1|-|TRBJ2-7
CASTYMGQGYEQYF
TGTGCCAGCACCTACATGGGACAGGGTTACGAGCAGTACTTC
>13|TRBV7-9|-|-|TRBJ2-5
CASSFDVMETQYF
TGTGCCAGCAGCTTCGACGTTATGGAGACCCAGTACTTC
>13|TRBV4-3|-|few|TRBJ2-7
CASSQDWGYEQYF
TGCGCCAGCAGCCAAGATTGGGGTTACGAGCAGTACTTC
>17|TRBV30|-|-|TRBJ1-5
CAWSLRLDSYSNQPQHF
TGTGCCTGGAGTTTACGCCTGGACAGTTATAGCAATCAGCCCCAGCATTTT
>11|TRBV19|-|-|TRBJ2-2
CASSISGELFF
TGTGCCAGTAGTATAAGCGGGGAGCTGTTTTTT
>15|TRBV19|-|-|TRBJ2-7
CASSPVERNIYEQYF
TGTGCCAGTAGCCCCGTGGAACGGAATATCTACGAGCAGTACTTC
>13|TRBV28|-|-|TRBJ1-1
CASKYEGGSEAFF
TGTGCCAGCAAATACGAGGGTGGTTCTGAAGCTTTCTTT
>14|TRBV7-8|TRBD1|-|TRBJ2-7
CASSLRDSIYEQYF
TGTGCCAGCAGCTTAAGGGACAGCATCTACGAGCAGTACTTC
>13|TRBV6-5|-|-|TRBJ2-3
CASSAGSGDTQYF
TGTGCCAGCAGTGCGGGGAGCGGAGATACGCAGTATTTT
>13|TRBV5-4|-|-|TRBJ2-7
CASSLGTLWEQYF
TGTGCCAGCAGCTTGGGCACTCTGTGGGAGCAGTACTTC
>16|TRBV15|-|-|TRBJ2-2
CATSNPEQENTGELFF
TGTGCCACCAGCAACCCCGAACAGGAGAACACCGGGGAGCTGTTTTTT
>16|TRBV13|TRBD1|-|TRBJ2-7
CASSLRGQGNSYEQYF
TGTGCCAGCAGCCTACGAGGACAGGGCAACTCCTACGAGCAGTACTTC
>14|TRBV7-8|-|-|TRBJ2-3
CASTDGTRTDTQYF
TGTGCCAGCACCGATGGGACTCGCACAGATACGCAGTATTTT
>14|TRBV5-8|-|-|TRBJ2-2
CATPGQGGTGELFF
TGTGCCACCCCAGGACAGGGAGGGACCGGGGAGCTGTTTTTT
>15|TRBV27|-|-|TRBJ1-1
CASSLTPWAGAEAFF
TGTGCCAGCAGTTTAACCCCGTGGGCGGGAGCTGAAGCTTTCTTT
>13|TRBV19|-|few|TRBJ1-1
CASSISGNTEAFF
TGTGCCAGTAGTATATCGGGGAACACTGAAGCTTTCTTT
>12|TRBV2|-|-|TRBJ2-1
CASTADDWEQFF
TGTGCCAGCACCGCCGATGACTGGGAGCAGTTCTTC
>17|TRBV2|TRBD1|-|TRBJ1-2
CASSGSPRQGASYGYTF
TGTGCCAGCAGCGGATCCCCCCGACAGGGGGCGAGCTATGGCTACACCTTC
>15|TRBV6-5|-|-|TRBJ1-1
CASSYSVGVGTEAFF
TGTGCCAGCAGTTACTCGGTCGGCGTGGGCACTGAAGCTTTCTTT
>13|TRBV2|-|-|TRBJ2-7
CASMSGLNYEQYF
TGTGCCAGCATGTCAGGGTTAAACTACGAGCAGTACTTC
>14|TRBV2|-|few|TRBJ2-1
CASRRGLQNNEQFF
TGTGCCAGCAGGCGGGGACTGCAGAACAATGAGCAGTTCTTC
>17|TRBV5-1|TRBD2|-|TRBJ2-1
CASSLAETSGRGNEQFF
TGCGCCAGCAGCTTGGCAGAGACTAGCGGGAGAGGGAATGAGCAGTTCTTC
>15|TRBV5-1|-|-|TRBJ2-7
CASSESQGFSYEQYF
TGCGCCAGCAGCGAGTCGCAAGGCTTCTCCTACGAGCAGTACTTC
>15|TRBV11-2|TRBD1|once|TRBJ2-1
CASSLWDSSNNEQFF
TGTGCCAGCAGCCTGTGGGACAGCTCAAACAATGAGCAGTTCTTC
>12|TRBV28|-|-|TRBJ2-1
CASKGTPNEQFF
TGTGCCAGCAAAGGTACGCCCAATGAGCAGTTCTTC
>17|TRBV2|TRBD2|-|TRBJ2-5
CASMLLAGGHSRETQYF
TGTGCCAGCATGCTACTAGCGGGAGGGCACAGCCGAGAGACCCAGTACTTC
>15|TRBV15|-|-|TRBJ1-1
CATSRDGRVNTEAFF
TGTGCCACCAGCAGAGACGGCAGGGTGAACACTGAAGCTTTCTTT
>13|TRBV6-5|-|-|TRBJ2-1
CASSYGGYNEQFF
TGTGCCAGCAGCTACGGGGGTTACAATGAGCAGTTCTTC
>17|TRBV4-1|TRBD2|-|TRBJ2-3
CASSQTYPAGGTDTQYF
TGCGCCAGCAGCCAGACATACCCAGCGGGGGGCACAGATACGCAGTATTTT
>15|TRBV2|TRBD1|-|TRBJ1-5
CASSGGDRGFEPQHF
TGTGCCAGCAGTGGCGGCGACAGGGGGTTTGAGCCCCAGCATTTT
>13|TRBV7-9|-|-|TRBJ2-3
CASSLPSTDTQYF
TGTGCCAGCAGCTTACCCAGTACAGATACGCAGTATTTT
>14|TRBV5-1|TRBD1|-|TRBJ2-7
CASSWDSPRYEQYF
TGCGCCAGCAGCTGGGACAGCCCACGCTACGAGCAGTACTTC
>12|TRBV4-3|-|-|TRBJ2-7
CASSKRGDEQYF
TGCGCCAGCAGCAAAAGAGGGGACGAGCAGTACTTC
>15|TRBV10-1|-|-|TRBJ1-4
CASSEGRGTDEKLFF
TGCGCCAGCAGTGAGGGTCGAGGGACGGATGAAAAACTGTTTTTT
>16|TRBV19|-|-|TRBJ1-4
CASSIDAGAAYEKLFF
TGTGCCAGTAGTATAGACGCTGGGGCGGCCTATGAAAAACTGTTTTTT
>17|TRBV18|-|-|TRBJ2-7
CASSPNRGKIDDYEQYF
TGTGCCAGCTCACCAAATCGGGGAAAAATAGACGACTACGAGCAGTACTTC
>13|TRBV9|-|-|TRBJ1-4
CASSGATNEKLFF
TGTGCCAGCAGCGGGGCAACTAATGAAAAACTGTTTTTT
>15|TRBV28|-|once|TRBJ1-5
CASRILDGNNQPQHF
TGTGCCAGCAGGATCTTGGACGGGAACAATCAGCCCCAGCATTTT
>11|TRBV20-1|TRBD1|-|TRBJ2-1
CSARQGAEQFF
TGCAGTGCACGACAGGGAGCTGAGCAGTTCTTC
>13|TRBV10-3|-|-|TRBJ2-7
CAISSDGRYEQYF
TGTGCCATCAGTTCGGACGGACGCTACGAGCAGTACTTC
>15|TRBV4-1|TRBD1|-|TRBJ2-7
CASSHFGAGGNEQYF
TGCGCCAGCAGCCACTTTGGGGCAGGGGGCAACGAGCAGTACTTC
>14|TRBV9|TRBD2|-|TRBJ2-5
CASSEATSRGTQYF
TGTGCCAGCAGCGAGGCGACTAGCCGAGGGACCCAGTACTTC
>16|TRBV9|TRBD1|-|TRBJ2-2
CASSPGGQGGTGELFF
TGTGCCAGCAGCCCCGGGGGACAGGGTGGGACCGGGGAGCTGTTTTTT
>15|TRBV4-1|-|-|TRBJ2-1
CASSHRLSSYNEQFF
TGCGCCAGCAGCCACAGGCTCTCCTCCTACAATGAGCAGTTCTTC
>14|TRBV5-4|-|-|TRBJ2-3
CASSLEVETDTQYF
TGTGCCAGCAGCTTGGAGGTGGAGACAGATACGCAGTATTTT
>16|TRBV4-1|TRBD1|-|TRBJ1-4
CASSQDKGTGGEKLFF
TGCGCCAGCAGCCAAGATAAGGGGACAGGCGGAGAAAAACTGTTTTTT
>13|TRBV27|-|-|TRBJ2-7
CASSPSTSYEQYF
TGTGCCAGCAGTCCATCCACCTCCTACGAGCAGTACTTC
>17|TRBV7-9|TRBD1|-|TRBJ2-7
CASSLVVGGQGVYEQYF
TGTGCCAGCAGCTTAGTGGTGGGGGGACAGGGAGTCTACGAGCAGTACTTC